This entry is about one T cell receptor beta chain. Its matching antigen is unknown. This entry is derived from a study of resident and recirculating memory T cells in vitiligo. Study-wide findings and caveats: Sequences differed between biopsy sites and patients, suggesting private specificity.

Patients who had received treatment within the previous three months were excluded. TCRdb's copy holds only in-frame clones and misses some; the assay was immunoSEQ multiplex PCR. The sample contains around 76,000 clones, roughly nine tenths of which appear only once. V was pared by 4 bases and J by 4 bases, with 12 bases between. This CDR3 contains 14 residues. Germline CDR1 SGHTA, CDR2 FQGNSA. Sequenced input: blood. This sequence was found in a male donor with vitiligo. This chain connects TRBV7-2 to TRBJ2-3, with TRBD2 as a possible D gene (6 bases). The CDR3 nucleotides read TGTGCCAGCAGCTCCGGGGGAGCGCCAGATACGCAGTATTTT. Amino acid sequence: CASSSGGAPDTQYF.